These 19 T cell receptor beta chains share one sample of origin, sequenced in a study of blood T cells in healthy people across ages. A J-beta primer mix and a sample-barcoded 5' primer were used in a second PCR of roughly 6 to 12 cycles. From the 5' RACE reads, TCRdb called clonotypes with MiXCR, one entry per CDR3 protein. Among 950,000 to 1,200,000 distinct CDR3 sequences listed, about two fifths were seen once. Sequenced input: blood. The receptors shown here come from a man between 18 and 35 years old in good health.

The rearrangement uses TRBV2 and TRBJ2-3, with 7 bases aligning to TRBD1. The CDR3 is 15 amino acids. V shed 6 bases, J shed 2 bases, and the junction held 8 bases outside the gene matches. The V gene's germline CDR1 is SNHLY and CDR2 FYNNEI. The CDR3 coding sequence is TGTGCCAGCAGATTGACAGGGTCCCTCACAGATACGCAGTATTTT. Its protein product is CASRLTGSLTDTQYF.

This rearrangement joins TRBV25-1 to TRBJ2-3; possible D gene TRBD2, 6 bases. V gave up 10 bases and J gave up 4 bases, with 24 bases separating them. From germline, CDR1 is MGHDK and CDR2 SYGVNS. This CDR3 is built from 16 residues. CDR3 loop: CATTGLRGNGADTQYF. In nucleotides, the CDR3 is TGTGCCACCACGGGACTCAGAGGGAATGGCGCAGATACGCAGTATTTT.

This clonotype was recorded a few times. This sequence joins TRBV6-2 or TRBV6-3 and TRBJ2-1; possibly TRBD2 for D (6 bases). The CDR3 has 15 residues. Looked up from germline, CDR1 is MNHEY and CDR2 is SVGEGT. Trimming left V 0 bases short and J 7 bases short, with 13 bases between. The CDR3 spells CASSYSVGRGNEQFF. The CDR3 DNA follows: TGTGCCAGCAGTTACTCAGTAGGTCGGGGGAATGAGCAGTTCTTC.

The V and J genes are TRBV20-1 and TRBJ1-6; D is possibly TRBD1 (5 bases). The CDR3 loop spans 13 amino acids. Germline V gene sequence: CDR1 DFQATT, CDR2 SNEGSKA (reference sequence). The V gene lost 3 bases and the J gene lost 5 bases, with 8 bases spanning the gap. This chain's CDR3 is CSARDMDNSPLHF. The CDR3 DNA follows: TGCAGTGCTAGGGACATGGATAATTCACCCCTCCACTTT.

A few counts support this clonotype. V gene TRBV16 combines with J gene TRBJ1-2; D gene ambiguous. Trimming pared 0 bases from V and 0 bases from J, leaving 2 bases between. Per germline, CDR1 KGHSY and CDR2 FQNENV. The CDR3 covers 13 residues. The CDR3 nucleotides read TGTGCCAGCAGCCAATCGGCTAACTATGGCTACACCTTC. Translating gives CASSQSANYGYTF.

This rearrangement joins TRBV7-8 to TRBJ2-3; unclear D gene. Per germline, CDR1 SGHVS and CDR2 FQNEAQ. The CDR3 totals 13 residues. Between the trimmed V and J ends, which lost 5 bases and 5 bases, there was a span of 11 bases. The DNA for the CDR3 is TGTGCCAGCAGCCCCCGGTCTGTAGATACGCAGTATTTT. Protein sequence: CASSPRSVDTQYF.

The chain combines TRBV29-1 with TRBJ1-2; D is unresolved. The CDR3 sequence is 13 residues long. Germline CDR1 SQVTM, CDR2 ANQGSEA. Trimming left V 2 bases short and J 12 bases short, with 19 bases between. The CDR3, as DNA: TGCAGCGTTGAACACGCAGGAGGATGCGGCAACACCTTC. Amino acid sequence: CSVEHAGGCGNTF.

This clonotype has only a few counts. The J gene is TRBJ2-7, the V gene TRBV20-1, with 10 bases lining up with TRBD1. Germline values: CDR1 DFQATT, CDR2 SNEGSKA (reference sequence). The CDR3 has 14 residues. V was pared by 1 base and J by 10 bases, with 10 bases of the junction left unmatched. The CDR3 here is CSARVPGQGRTQYF. The DNA of the CDR3 is TGCAGTGCTAGAGTCCCGGGACAGGGGCGTACCCAGTACTTC.

The chain joins TRBV12-3 or TRBV12-4 to TRBJ1-6, with D possibly TRBD1 on 6 matching bases. The V and J ends lost 6 bases and 3 bases respectively, with 6 bases between them. CDR3 size: 13 residues. As DNA, the CDR3 is TGTGCCAGCAGGGACAGCTATAATTCACCCCTCCACTTT. As protein: CASRDSYNSPLHF.

In this sample, this clonotype turned up a few times. The chain uses TRBV9 and TRBJ2-3; 8 nucleotides match TRBD2. The CDR3 consists of 16 residues. The trim removed 1 base at V and 2 bases at J, leaving 6 bases unmatched. In germline, CDR1 is SGDLS, CDR2 YYNGEE. The CDR3 nucleotides are TGTGCCAGCAGCGTAACTAGCGGAAACCCCACAGATACGCAGTATTTT. This gives the protein CASSVTSGNPTDTQYF. Drawing the rest from reference TRBV9 and TRBJ2-3, the complete variable domain is DSGVTQTPKHLITATGQRVTLRCSPRSGDLSVYWYQQSLDQGLQFLIQYYNGEERAKGNILERFSAQQFPDLHSELNLSSLELGDSALYFCASSVTSGNPTDTQYFGPGTRLTVL.

This clonotype was seen more than once but under ten times. The chain combines TRBV4-3 with TRBJ2-7; TRBD2 is a possible D gene (5 bases). V was cut by 2 bases and J by 3 bases, with 8 bases left in between. The germline CDR1 and CDR2 sequences are LGHNA and YSLEER. The CDR3 runs to 13 residues. CDR3 sequence: CASSQWSGYEQYF. The CDR3 DNA sequence: TGCGCCAGCAGCCAATGGAGCGGCTACGAGCAGTACTTC.

This clonotype has just a few counts. The chain carries TRBV4-1 and TRBJ2-2; 7 nucleotides align to TRBD1. Germline V gene data show CDR1 as MGHRA and CDR2 as YSYEKL. Trimming removed 0 bases from V and 5 bases from J; junction bases left unmatched: 6. CDR3 size: 16 residues. In nucleotides, the CDR3 is TGCGCCAGCAGCCAAGATCCGGGACAGACTACCGGGGAGCTGTTTTTT. It specifies CASSQDPGQTTGELFF.

A word on this clonotype: At one end the junction does not follow the germline gene, possibly because of a read error. The chain is built from TRBV20-1 and TRBJ1-1; a weak D match, TRBD1 (5 bases). The CDR3 is 13 residues long. Germline V CDR1 and CDR2: DFQATT, SNEGSKA (reference sequence). The DNA for the CDR3 is TGTAGTGCTAGAGGGGACCCGAACACTGAAGCTTTCTTT. It translates to CSARGDPNTEAFF.

The chain joins TRBV20-1 to TRBJ1-5, with no clear D. This CDR3 is 16 amino acids long. Trimming stripped 3 bases from V and 3 bases from J, with 18 bases between. Germline V gene lookup returns CDR1 DFQATT and CDR2 SNEGSKA (reference sequence). This CDR3 reads CSASRVGPSINQPQHF. For the CDR3, the DNA is TGCAGTGCTAGTCGAGTGGGCCCCTCAATCAATCAGCCCCAGCATTTT.

This sequence joins TRBV29-1 and TRBJ2-7; tentatively, D is TRBD1 (5 bases). The CDR3 runs to 11 residues. The germline V gene encodes CDR1 SQVTM and CDR2 ANQGSEA. Trimming shortened V by 7 bases and J by 4 bases, and 11 bases separated the two germline ends. Written as DNA, the CDR3 is TGCAGCGGGACAATTCAATACGAGCAGTACTTC. This encodes CSGTIQYEQYF.

The V and J genes are TRBV4-2 and TRBJ1-1; D is ambiguous. Trimming took off 1 base at V and 1 base at J, with 13 bases between the two ends. Germline values: CDR1 LGHNA, CDR2 YNFKEQ. The CDR3 has 16 amino acids. The CDR3 nucleotides read TGTGCCAGCAGCCAAGGGAGGTTTTCAGGGAACACTGAAGCTTTCTTT. Residues: CASSQGRFSGNTEAFF.

This clonotype has just a few counts. The chain couples TRBV19 to TRBJ1-1; perhaps TRBD1 as D (5 bases). Germline CDR1 and CDR2: LNHDA and SQIVND (reference sequence). With 2 bases removed from V and 2 bases from J, the gap between germline ends came to 15 bases. The CDR3 extends over 16 amino acids. CDR3 sequence: CASSISAKGANTEAFF. CDR3 nucleotide sequence: TGTGCCAGTAGTATAAGTGCAAAAGGGGCAAACACTGAAGCTTTCTTT.

The chain couples TRBV4-3 to TRBJ2-1, with 13 bases fitting TRBD2. Germline V gene lookup returns CDR1 LGHNA and CDR2 YSLEER. The CDR3 has 17 amino acids. V was clipped by 0 bases and J by 6 bases; unmatched bases: 5. CDR3 bases: TGCGCCAGCAGCCAAGAACCGACTAGCGGGGGGTTCAATGAGCAGTTCTTC. This gives the protein CASSQEPTSGGFNEQFF.

The CDR3 nucleotides are TGCAGTGCTAGACCCCCCAGGGGTGGGCACGATACGCAGTATTTT. Translated, it gives CSARPPRGGHDTQYF. The V call is TRBV20-1, the J call TRBJ2-3, with D possibly matching TRBD1 (6 bases). There are 15 residues in the CDR3. V was pared by 2 bases and J by 6 bases, with 18 bases between. Per the germline V gene, CDR1 is DFQATT and CDR2 is SNEGSKA (reference sequence).